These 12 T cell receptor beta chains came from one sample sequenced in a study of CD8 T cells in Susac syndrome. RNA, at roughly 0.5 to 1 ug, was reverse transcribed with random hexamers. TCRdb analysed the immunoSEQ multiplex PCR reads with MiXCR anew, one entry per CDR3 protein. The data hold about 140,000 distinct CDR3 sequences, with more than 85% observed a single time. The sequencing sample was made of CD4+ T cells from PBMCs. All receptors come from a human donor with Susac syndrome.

The CDR3 bases are TGTGCCAGCAGCCACTCGGTTTTACAGGACACCAACGAGCAGTACTTC. The encoded protein is CASSHSVLQDTNEQYF. V usage is TRBV7-8 and J usage is TRBJ2-7; D is perhaps TRBD1 (5 bases). Trimming took off 5 bases at V and 5 bases at J, with 22 bases between the two ends. This CDR3 contains 16 residues. From germline, CDR1 is SGHVS and CDR2 FQNEAQ. The full variable domain, in which reference TRBV7-8 and TRBJ2-7 provide the parts outside the CDR3, is GAGVSQSPRYKVAKRGQDVALRCDPISGHVSLFWYQQALGQGPEFLTYFQNEAQLDKSGLPSDRFFAERPEGSVSTLKIQRTQQEDSAVYLCASSHSVLQDTNEQYFGPGTRLTVT.

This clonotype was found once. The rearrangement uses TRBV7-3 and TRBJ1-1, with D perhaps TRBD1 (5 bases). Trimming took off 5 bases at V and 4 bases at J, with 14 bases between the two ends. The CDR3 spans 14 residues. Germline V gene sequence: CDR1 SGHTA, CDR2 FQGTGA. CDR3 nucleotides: TGTGCCAGCAGCCCCGGACGGGGGAGCACTGAAGCTTTCTTT. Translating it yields CASSPGRGSTEAFF.

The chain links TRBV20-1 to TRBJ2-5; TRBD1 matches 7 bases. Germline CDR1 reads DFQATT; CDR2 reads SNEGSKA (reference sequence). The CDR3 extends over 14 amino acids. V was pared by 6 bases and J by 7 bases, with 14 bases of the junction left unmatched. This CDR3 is CSAPTGFGPGTQYF. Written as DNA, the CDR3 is TGCAGTGCACCGACAGGGTTCGGGCCGGGGACCCAGTACTTC.

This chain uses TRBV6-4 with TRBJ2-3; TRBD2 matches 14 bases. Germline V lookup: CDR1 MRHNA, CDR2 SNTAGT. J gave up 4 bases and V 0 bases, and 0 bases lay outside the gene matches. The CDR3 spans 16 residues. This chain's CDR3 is CASSDSTSGGADTQYF. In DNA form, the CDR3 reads TGTGCCAGCAGTGACTCGACTAGCGGGGGGGCAGATACGCAGTATTTT.

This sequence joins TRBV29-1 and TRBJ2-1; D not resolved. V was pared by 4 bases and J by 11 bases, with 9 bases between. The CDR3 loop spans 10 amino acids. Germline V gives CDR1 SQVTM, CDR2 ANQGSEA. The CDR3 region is CSVASPQQFF. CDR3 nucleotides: TGCAGCGTTGCGAGTCCTCAGCAGTTCTTC.

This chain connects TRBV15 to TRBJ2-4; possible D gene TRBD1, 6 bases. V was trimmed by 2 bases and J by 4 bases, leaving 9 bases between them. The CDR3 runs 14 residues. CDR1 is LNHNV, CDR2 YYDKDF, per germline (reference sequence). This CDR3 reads CATSRPGQKNIQYF. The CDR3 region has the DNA TGTGCCACCAGCAGACCTGGACAGAAAAACATTCAGTACTTC.

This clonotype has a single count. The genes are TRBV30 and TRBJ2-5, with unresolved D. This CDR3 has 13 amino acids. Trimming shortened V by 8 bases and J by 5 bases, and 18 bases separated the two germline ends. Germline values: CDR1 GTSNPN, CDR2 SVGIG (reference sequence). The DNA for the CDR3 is TGTGCCGCAACAGTGTCGTCCAGGGAGACCCAGTACTTC. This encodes CAATVSSRETQYF.

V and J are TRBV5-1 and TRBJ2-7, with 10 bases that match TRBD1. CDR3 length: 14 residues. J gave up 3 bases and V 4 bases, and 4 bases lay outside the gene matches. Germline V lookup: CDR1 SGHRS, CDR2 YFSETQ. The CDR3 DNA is TGCGCCAGCAGCGGGGGACAGGGGAACTACGAGCAGTACTTC. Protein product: CASSGGQGNYEQYF.

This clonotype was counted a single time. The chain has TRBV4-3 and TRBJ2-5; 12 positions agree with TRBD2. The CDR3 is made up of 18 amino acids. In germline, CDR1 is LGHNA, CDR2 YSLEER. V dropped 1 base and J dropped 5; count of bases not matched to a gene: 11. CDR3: CASSQGPSTSGSVETQYF. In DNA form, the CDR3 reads TGCGCCAGCAGCCAAGGTCCCTCGACTAGCGGGAGTGTGGAGACCCAGTACTTC.

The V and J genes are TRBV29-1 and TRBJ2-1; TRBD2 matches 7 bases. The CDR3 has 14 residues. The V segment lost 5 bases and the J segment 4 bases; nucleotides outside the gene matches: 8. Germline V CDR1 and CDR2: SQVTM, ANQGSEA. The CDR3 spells CSVSSGSLYNEQFF. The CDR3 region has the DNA TGCAGCGTTTCTAGCGGATCACTTTACAATGAGCAGTTCTTC.

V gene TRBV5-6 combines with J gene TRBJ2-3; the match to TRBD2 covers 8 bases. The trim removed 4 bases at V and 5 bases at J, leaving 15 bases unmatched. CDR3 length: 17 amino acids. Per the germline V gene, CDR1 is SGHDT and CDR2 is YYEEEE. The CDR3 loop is CASSPAWLGAGEDTQYF. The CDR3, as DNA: TGTGCCAGCAGCCCGGCGTGGTTGGGAGCGGGAGAAGATACGCAGTATTTT.

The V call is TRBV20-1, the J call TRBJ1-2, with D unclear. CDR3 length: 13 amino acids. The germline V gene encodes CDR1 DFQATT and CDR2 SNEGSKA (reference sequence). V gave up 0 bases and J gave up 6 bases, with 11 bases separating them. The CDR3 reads CSARDVEGHGYTF. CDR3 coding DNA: TGCAGTGCTAGAGATGTGGAGGGCCATGGCTACACCTTC.